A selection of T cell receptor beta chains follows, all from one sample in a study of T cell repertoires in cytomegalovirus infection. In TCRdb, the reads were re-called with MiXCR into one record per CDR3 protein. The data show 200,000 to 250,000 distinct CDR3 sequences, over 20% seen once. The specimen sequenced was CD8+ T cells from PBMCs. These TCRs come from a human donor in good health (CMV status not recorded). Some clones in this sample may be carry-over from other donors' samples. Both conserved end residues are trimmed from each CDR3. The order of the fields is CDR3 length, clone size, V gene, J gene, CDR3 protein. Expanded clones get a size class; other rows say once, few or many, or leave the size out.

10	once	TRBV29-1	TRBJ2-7	SVRSETYEQY
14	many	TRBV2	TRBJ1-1	ASSGSEGALNTEAF
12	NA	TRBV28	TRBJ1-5	ASSLRSSGQPQH
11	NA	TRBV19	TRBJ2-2	ASSDPNTGELF
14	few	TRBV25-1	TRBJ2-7	ASSENIGRGLYEQY
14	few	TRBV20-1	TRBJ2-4	SARDLAGGRGGIQY
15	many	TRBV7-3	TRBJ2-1	ASSLMSGSFSYNEQF
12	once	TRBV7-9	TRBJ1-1	ASSSGTGMAEAF
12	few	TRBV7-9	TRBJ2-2	ASTQTRGHGELF
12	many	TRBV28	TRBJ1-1	ASSLLVGDTEAF
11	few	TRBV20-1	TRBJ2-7	SAPTGVSYEQY
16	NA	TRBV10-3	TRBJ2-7	AISDLRGDRAEAYEQY
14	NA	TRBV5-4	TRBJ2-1	ASSSKERGGWDEQF
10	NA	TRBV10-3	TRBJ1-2	AIPAGIYGYT
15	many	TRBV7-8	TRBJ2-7	ASSQNPSAGGFYEQY
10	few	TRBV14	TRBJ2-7	ASGLRGYEQY
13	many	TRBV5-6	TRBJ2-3	ASSSSGQSTDTQY
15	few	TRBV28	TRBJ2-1	ASSSTPLAGGINEQF
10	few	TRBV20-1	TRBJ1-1	SAPTGGTEAF
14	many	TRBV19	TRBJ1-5	ASQRRTGRVGQPQH
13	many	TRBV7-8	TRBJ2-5	ASSLVLRERETQY
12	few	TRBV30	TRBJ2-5	ACTSGGLQETQY
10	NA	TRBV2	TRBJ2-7	ASLGGGYEQY
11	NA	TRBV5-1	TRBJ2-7	ASSLSGALEQY
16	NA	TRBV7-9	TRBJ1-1	ASRDNIRRGGINTEAF
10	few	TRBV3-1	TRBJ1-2	ASSQGTGGYT
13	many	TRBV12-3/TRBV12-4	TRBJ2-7	ASSSPSGTGYEQY
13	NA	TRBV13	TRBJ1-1	ASSLGGRGYTEAF
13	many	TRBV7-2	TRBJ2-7	ASSRPRGGGYEQY
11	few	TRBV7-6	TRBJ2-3	ASSLIAGDTQY
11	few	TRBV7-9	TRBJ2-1	ASSSAGRHEQF
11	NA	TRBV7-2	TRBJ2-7	ASSLWRVDELY
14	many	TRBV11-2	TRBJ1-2	ASSLEVRGLNYGYT
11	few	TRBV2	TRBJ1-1	ASSEGGPTEAF
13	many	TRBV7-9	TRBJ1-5	ASSPGTDINQPQH
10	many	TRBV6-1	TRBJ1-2	ASRDRGYGYT
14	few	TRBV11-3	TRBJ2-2	ASSAYGWQDTGELF
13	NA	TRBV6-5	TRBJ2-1	ASSHTGLAGSEQF
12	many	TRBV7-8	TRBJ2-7	ASSLGLAVYEQY
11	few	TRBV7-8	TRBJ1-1	ATMRGLNTEAF
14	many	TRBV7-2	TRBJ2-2	ASSSLTGLVGGELF
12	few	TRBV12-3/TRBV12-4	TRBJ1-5	ASSVKKSNQPQH
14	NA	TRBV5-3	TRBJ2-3	ASSGVSGGYTDTQY
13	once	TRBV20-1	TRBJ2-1	SADPDRLSYNEQF
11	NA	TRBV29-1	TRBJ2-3	SVERDQTDTQY